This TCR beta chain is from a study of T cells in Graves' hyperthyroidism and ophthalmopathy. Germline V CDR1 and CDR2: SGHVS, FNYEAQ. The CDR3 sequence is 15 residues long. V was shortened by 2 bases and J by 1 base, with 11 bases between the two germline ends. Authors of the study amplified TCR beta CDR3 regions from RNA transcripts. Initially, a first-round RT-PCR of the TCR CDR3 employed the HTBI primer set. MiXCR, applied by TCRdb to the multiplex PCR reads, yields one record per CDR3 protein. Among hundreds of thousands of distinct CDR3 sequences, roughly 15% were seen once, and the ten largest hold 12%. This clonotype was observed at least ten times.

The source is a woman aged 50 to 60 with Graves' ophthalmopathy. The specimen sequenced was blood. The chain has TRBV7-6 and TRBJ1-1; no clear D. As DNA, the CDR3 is TGTGCCAGCAGCTTATCCCCGGTTGGGAACACTGAAGCTTTCTTT. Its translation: CASSLSPVGNTEAFF.